Sequencing of this T cell receptor beta chain was carried out in a study of type 1 regulatory T cells. About the study: T-allo10 is a Tr1-enriched, alloantigen-specific CD4 T cell product made in vitro.

A few counts support this clonotype. The ends lost 3 bases at V and 3 bases at J; junction bases unmatched: 3. Per germline, CDR1 MGHDK and CDR2 SYGVNS. The CDR3 length is 14 residues. In TCRdb, the reads were re-called with MiXCR into one record per CDR3 protein. Of roughly 18,000 distinct CDR3 sequences detected, roughly 10% appear once; the ten largest clones hold over 2.5%. The source of this sequence is a human donor in good health. The V and J genes are TRBV25-1 and TRBJ2-3, with 7 bases matching TRBD1. The specimen was CD4+ T cells, either the whole sample or a sorted fraction (not recorded which). The CDR3 sequence is CASSDGQVTDTQYF. DNA of the CDR3: TGTGCCAGCAGTGACGGACAGGTAACAGATACGCAGTATTTT.